Listed below are T cell receptor beta chains from one sample, sequenced in a study of chemoradiotherapy in HPV16-positive cancers. Data came from immunoSEQ multiplex PCR; TCRdb stores just in-frame clones and leaves some out. Seen here are 12,000 or so clones, roughly 76% observed once, and the top ten hold around 0.91%. The sample was taken from a patient who underwent chemoradiotherapy. The receptors shown here come from a human donor with HPV-associated anogenital cancer. Both conserved end residues are part of each CDR3. A D gene is named only where the DNA matches it firmly. For some rows the clone size is stated as once, few or many, or as a class when expanded; others skip it.

clone size: -; V gene: TRBV7-2; D gene: -; J gene: TRBJ2-5; CDR3 DNA: TGTGCCAGCAGCTTGGAATCGAGCAGACAAGAGACCCAGTACTTC; CDR3 protein: CASSLESSRQETQYF
clone size: -; V gene: TRBV5-4; D gene: -; J gene: TRBJ2-2; CDR3 DNA: TGTGCCAGCAGCCCCGACACAAACACCGGGGAGCTGTTTTTT; CDR3 protein: CASSPDTNTGELFF
clone size: -; V gene: TRBV5-1; D gene: TRBD2; J gene: TRBJ2-2; CDR3 DNA: TGCGCCAGCAGCTCAGGGACTAGCAGATTGAACACCGGGGAGCTGTTTTTT; CDR3 protein: CASSSGTSRLNTGELFF
clone size: -; V gene: TRBV18; D gene: TRBD1; J gene: TRBJ2-7; CDR3 DNA: TGTGCCAGCTCACCGCCAACAGGGGGCGACGAGCAGTACTTC; CDR3 protein: CASSPPTGGDEQYF
clone size: -; V gene: TRBV27; D gene: TRBD2; J gene: TRBJ2-1; CDR3 DNA: TGTGCCAGCAGTTTGCTGGTAGCGGGGGGCTCGAGCTCCTACAATGAGCAGTTCTTC; CDR3 protein: CASSLLVAGGSSSYNEQFF
clone size: -; V gene: TRBV28; D gene: -; J gene: TRBJ1-3; CDR3 DNA: TGTGCCAGCAGTTTATTCTCCAGCTCTGGAAACACCATATATTTT; CDR3 protein: CASSLFSSSGNTIYF
clone size: -; V gene: TRBV7-2; D gene: -; J gene: TRBJ1-6; CDR3 DNA: TGTGCCAGCAGCTTGAGTTCACCCCTCCACTTT; CDR3 protein: CASSLSSPLHF
clone size: -; V gene: TRBV10-3; D gene: TRBD2; J gene: TRBJ2-3; CDR3 DNA: TGTGCCATCAGTGAGTCGTTAGCGGGGGGGCAGGATACGCAGTATTTT; CDR3 protein: CAISESLAGGQDTQYF
clone size: -; V gene: TRBV18; D gene: -; J gene: TRBJ1-5; CDR3 DNA: TGTGCCAGCTCAGAGGGACACGGTAGCAATCAGCCCCAGCATTTT; CDR3 protein: CASSEGHGSNQPQHF
clone size: -; V gene: TRBV10-3; D gene: TRBD1; J gene: TRBJ1-1; CDR3 DNA: TGTGCCATCAGGTCCAGGGGGATAACTGAAGCTTTCTTT; CDR3 protein: CAIRSRGITEAFF
clone size: -; V gene: TRBV2; D gene: -; J gene: TRBJ2-3; CDR3 DNA: TGTGCCAGCAGTGAAGGGAAGGTGGTTCGTGATACAGATACGCAGTATTTT; CDR3 protein: CASSEGKVVRDTDTQYF
clone size: -; V gene: TRBV6-1; D gene: TRBD2; J gene: TRBJ2-1; CDR3 DNA: TGTGCCAGCAGTGCTAGCGGGAGGAATGAGCAGTTCTTC; CDR3 protein: CASSASGRNEQFF
clone size: -; V gene: TRBV6-6; D gene: TRBD1; J gene: TRBJ2-7; CDR3 DNA: TGTGCCACCCTCGGACAGGGGGCGTCCGGCGAGCAGTACTTC; CDR3 protein: CATLGQGASGEQYF
clone size: -; V gene: TRBV5-1; D gene: -; J gene: TRBJ2-2; CDR3 DNA: TGCGCCAGCAGCTTGGGCCGATCGAACACCGGGGAGCTGTTTTTT; CDR3 protein: CASSLGRSNTGELFF
clone size: -; V gene: TRBV9; D gene: -; J gene: TRBJ1-3; CDR3 DNA: TGTGCCAGCAGCAGGGGGGTAGAGGACACCATATATTTT; CDR3 protein: CASSRGVEDTIYF
clone size: once; V gene: TRBV30; D gene: -; J gene: TRBJ1-1; CDR3 DNA: TGTGCCTGCTTAGGACCGAACACTGAAGCTTTCTTT; CDR3 protein: CACLGPNTEAFF
clone size: -; V gene: TRBV6-1; D gene: TRBD2; J gene: TRBJ2-3; CDR3 DNA: TGTGCCAGCAGTGTGGGACTAAGCACAGATACGCAGTATTTT; CDR3 protein: CASSVGLSTDTQYF
clone size: -; V gene: TRBV5-1; D gene: -; J gene: TRBJ2-7; CDR3 DNA: TGCGCCAGCAGCTTGGGTCTGAGTCAGGGTCGGATCCACGAGCAGTACTTC; CDR3 protein: CASSLGLSQGRIHEQYF
clone size: -; V gene: TRBV4-1; D gene: -; J gene: TRBJ1-2; CDR3 DNA: TGCGCCAGCAGCCACCATCGGTCGGGGGCGTTCAATGGCTACACCTTC; CDR3 protein: CASSHHRSGAFNGYTF
clone size: -; V gene: TRBV4-3; D gene: TRBD1; J gene: TRBJ2-5; CDR3 DNA: TGCGCCAGCAGCCAATGGGCGAGGGGACAGGCCCTCCAAGAGACCCAGTACTTC; CDR3 protein: CASSQWARGQALQETQYF
clone size: few; V gene: TRBV30; D gene: -; J gene: TRBJ1-3; CDR3 DNA: TGTGCCTGGAGTGTATTGGGAAACACCATATATTTT; CDR3 protein: CAWSVLGNTIYF
clone size: -; V gene: TRBV4-1; D gene: TRBD2; J gene: TRBJ2-1; CDR3 DNA: TGCGCCAGCAGCCCATGGGGCGGGAGAGAGAATGAGCAGTTCTTC; CDR3 protein: CASSPWGGRENEQFF
clone size: once; V gene: TRBV7-9; D gene: TRBD1; J gene: TRBJ2-1; CDR3 DNA: TGTGCCAGCAGCTTAGTGGCAGGGGGCCCCTACAATGAGCAGTTCTTC; CDR3 protein: CASSLVAGGPYNEQFF
clone size: -; V gene: TRBV29-1; D gene: -; J gene: TRBJ1-5; CDR3 DNA: TGCAGCGTACGGACCCCGGGGGGCAATCAGCCCCAGCATTTT; CDR3 protein: CSVRTPGGNQPQHF
clone size: -; V gene: TRBV10-1; D gene: TRBD2; J gene: TRBJ2-3; CDR3 DNA: TGCGCCAGCAGTGAGACTACCCTAGCGGGAGGGGTAGATACGCAGTATTTT; CDR3 protein: CASSETTLAGGVDTQYF
clone size: -; V gene: TRBV6-1; D gene: TRBD2; J gene: TRBJ2-3; CDR3 DNA: TGTGCCAGCAGTGACCCGACTAGCGGGACGGGGGATACGCAGTATTTT; CDR3 protein: CASSDPTSGTGDTQYF